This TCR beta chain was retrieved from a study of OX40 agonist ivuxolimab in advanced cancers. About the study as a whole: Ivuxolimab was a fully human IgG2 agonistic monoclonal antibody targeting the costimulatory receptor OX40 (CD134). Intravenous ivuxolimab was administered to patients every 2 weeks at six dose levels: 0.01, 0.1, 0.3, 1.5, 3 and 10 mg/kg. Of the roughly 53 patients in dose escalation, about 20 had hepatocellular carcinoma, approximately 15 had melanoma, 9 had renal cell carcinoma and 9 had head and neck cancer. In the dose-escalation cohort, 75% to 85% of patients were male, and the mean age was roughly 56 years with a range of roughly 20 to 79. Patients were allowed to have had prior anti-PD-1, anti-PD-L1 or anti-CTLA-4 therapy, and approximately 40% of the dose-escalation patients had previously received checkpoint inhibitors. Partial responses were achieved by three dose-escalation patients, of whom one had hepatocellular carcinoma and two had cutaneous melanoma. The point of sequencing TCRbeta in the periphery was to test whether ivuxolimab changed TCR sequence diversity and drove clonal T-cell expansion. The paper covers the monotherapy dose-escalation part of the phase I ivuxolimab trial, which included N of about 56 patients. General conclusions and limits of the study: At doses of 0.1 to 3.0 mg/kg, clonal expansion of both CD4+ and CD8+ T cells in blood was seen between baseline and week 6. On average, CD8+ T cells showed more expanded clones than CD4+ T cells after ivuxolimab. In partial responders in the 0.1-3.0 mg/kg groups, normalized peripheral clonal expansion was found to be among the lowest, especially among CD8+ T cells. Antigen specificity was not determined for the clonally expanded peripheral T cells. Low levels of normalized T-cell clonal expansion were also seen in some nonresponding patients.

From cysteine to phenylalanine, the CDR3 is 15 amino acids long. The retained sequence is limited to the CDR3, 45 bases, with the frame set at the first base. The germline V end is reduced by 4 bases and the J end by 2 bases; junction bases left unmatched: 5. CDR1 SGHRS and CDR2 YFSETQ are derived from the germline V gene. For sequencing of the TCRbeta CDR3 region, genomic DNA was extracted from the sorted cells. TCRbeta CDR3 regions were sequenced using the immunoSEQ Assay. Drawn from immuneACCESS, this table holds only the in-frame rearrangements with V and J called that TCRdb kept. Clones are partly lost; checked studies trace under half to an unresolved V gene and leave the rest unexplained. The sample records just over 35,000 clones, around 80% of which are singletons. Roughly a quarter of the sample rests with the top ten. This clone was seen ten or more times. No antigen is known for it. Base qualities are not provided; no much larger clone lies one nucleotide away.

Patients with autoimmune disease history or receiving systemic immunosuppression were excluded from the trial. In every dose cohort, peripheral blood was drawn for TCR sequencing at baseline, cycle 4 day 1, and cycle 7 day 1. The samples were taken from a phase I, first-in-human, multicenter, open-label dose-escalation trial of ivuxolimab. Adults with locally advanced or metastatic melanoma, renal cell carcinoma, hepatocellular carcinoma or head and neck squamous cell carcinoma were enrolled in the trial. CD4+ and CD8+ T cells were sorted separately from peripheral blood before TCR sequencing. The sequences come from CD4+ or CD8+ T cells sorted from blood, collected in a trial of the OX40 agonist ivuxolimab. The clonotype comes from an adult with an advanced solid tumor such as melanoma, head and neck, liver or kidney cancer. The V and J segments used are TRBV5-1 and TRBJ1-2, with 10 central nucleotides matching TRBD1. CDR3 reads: CASSVQGQGNYGYTF. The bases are TGCGCCAGCAGCGTTCAGGGACAGGGGAACTATGGCTACACCTTC.